These 31 T cell receptor beta chains were all obtained from the same sample, sequenced in a study of graft-versus-host responses after intestinal transplantation. TCRdb's table, derived via immunoSEQ multiplex PCR, lists solely in-frame clones and lacks some. Of 140,000 or so clones listed, around 90% are singletons. Their cognate antigens are unknown. The sample here was unstimulated CD4+ T cells sorted from spleen or lymph node cells, taken before intestinal transplant. The receptors derive from a human donor who received an intestinal transplant.

The V call is TRBV10-3, the J call TRBJ2-2; D gene ambiguous. Germline-derived CDR1 and CDR2 are ENHRY and SYGVKD. Trimming cost V 6 bases and J 1 base, with 0 bases left between them. There are 11 residues in the CDR3. CDR3 nucleotides: TGTGCCATCAGGAACACCGGGGAGCTGTTTTTT. It specifies CAIRNTGELFF.

The rearrangement links TRBV13 to TRBJ1-1; weak D call: TRBD1 (5 bases). Germline CDR1 is PRHDT and CDR2 is FYEKMQ (reference sequence). V was shortened by 7 bases and J by 1 base, with 22 bases between the two germline ends. This CDR3 comprises 17 residues. CDR3 residues: CASKFRDLNWGNTEAFF. The CDR3 bases are TGTGCCAGCAAATTCCGGGACCTCAACTGGGGGAACACTGAAGCTTTCTTT.

The chain couples TRBV7-2 to TRBJ2-7; a weak D match, TRBD2 (6 bases). Germline-derived CDR1 and CDR2 are SGHTA and FQGNSA. V lost 4 bases to trimming and J lost 3 bases, with 22 bases between them. The CDR3 sequence is 17 residues long. In DNA form, the CDR3 reads TGTGCCAGCAGCTGGACCGGGCGGGGAGCAGCGCTCTACGAGCAGTACTTC. Translated, it gives CASSWTGRGAALYEQYF. Based on the CDR3 plus reference TRBV7-2 and TRBJ2-7, the full variable domain is GAGVSQSPSNKVTEKGKDVELRCDPISGHTALYWYRQSLGQGLEFLIYFQGNSAPDKSGLPSDRFSAERTGGSVSTLTIQRTQQEDSAVYLCASSWTGRGAALYEQYFGPGTRLTVT.

The chain employs TRBV10-1 and TRBJ2-1; D is possibly TRBD1 or TRBD2 (8 bases each). V lost 6 bases and J lost 8, with 32 bases in between. CDR3 length: 19 amino acids. In germline, CDR1 is WNHNN, CDR2 SYGVQD (reference sequence). CDR3 sequence: CASSPTTGVAGYRTDEQFF. The DNA of the CDR3 is TGCGCCAGCAGCCCTACGACAGGGGTAGCGGGATATCGGACCGATGAGCAGTTCTTC.

This clone was recorded only once. The chain joins TRBV6-6 to TRBJ1-3; D not certain. CDR3 length: 15 amino acids. Trimming removed 10 bases from V and 0 bases from J, with 16 bases in between. Germline V CDR1 and CDR2: MNHNY, SVGAGI (reference sequence). Here the CDR3 reads CATNPGRSSGNTIYF. Written as DNA, the CDR3 is TGTGCCACCAACCCGGGCCGCTCCTCTGGAAACACCATATATTTT.

This chain connects TRBV7-9 to TRBJ1-5; D uncertain. The V and J ends lost 3 bases and 4 bases respectively, with 10 bases between them. The CDR3 is made up of 14 amino acids. Germline CDR1 and CDR2: SEHNR and FQNEAQ (reference sequence). CDR3 nucleotide sequence: TGTGCCAGCAGCTTGGAGGGTTGGAATCAGCCCCAGCATTTT. Translation: CASSLEGWNQPQHF.

In its sample, this clone was seen once. The chain is built from TRBV28 and TRBJ1-5, with TRBD1 as a possible D gene (5 bases). This CDR3 contains 14 residues. V lost 4 bases and J lost 1, with 8 bases in between. Germline V gene sequence: CDR1 MDHEN, CDR2 SYDVKM. The CDR3 reads CASSSWGSNQPQHF. CDR3 bases: TGTGCCAGCAGTTCATGGGGCAGCAATCAGCCCCAGCATTTT.

The chain couples TRBV6-5 to TRBJ2-7; D not resolved. This CDR3 contains 14 residues. Trimming left V 4 bases short and J 0 bases short, with 10 bases between. From germline, CDR1 is MNHEY and CDR2 SVGAGI. The CDR3 DNA reads as TGTGCCAGCAGTTTTCTGGGCGGCTCCTACGAGCAGTACTTC. Translating gives CASSFLGGSYEQYF.

This clone was seen once. V is TRBV4-1 and J is TRBJ1-1; D is perhaps TRBD1 (5 bases). The V end lost 3 bases, the J end lost 0 bases, and 14 bases lay between the germline ends. CDR3 size: 16 residues. Germline lookup yields CDR1 MGHRA and CDR2 YSYEKL. The CDR3 region is CASSQSRDGLNTEAFF. CDR3 nucleotide sequence: TGCGCCAGCAGCCAGAGTAGGGACGGTTTGAACACTGAAGCTTTCTTT.

V is TRBV5-1 and J is TRBJ2-3, with 9 bases fitting TRBD1. The CDR3 is 17 amino acids. In germline, CDR1 is SGHRS, CDR2 YFSETQ. J gave up 4 bases and V 2 bases, and 11 bases lay outside the gene matches. CDR3 in amino acids: CASSLTTGGAGADTQYF. For the CDR3, the DNA is TGCGCCAGCAGCTTAACAACAGGGGGCGCGGGCGCAGATACGCAGTATTTT.

This clone was detected once. The CDR3 DNA reads TGCGCCAGCAGCCAAGATCAGGGGGTATTGGAGCAGTACTTC. This translates into CASSQDQGVLEQYF. V and J are TRBV4-1 and TRBJ2-7; 7 bases map to TRBD1. Germline CDR1 and CDR2: MGHRA and YSYEKL. This CDR3 has 14 amino acids. J was trimmed by 7 bases and V by 0 bases; bases with no gene match: 6.

This clone showed up just once. The chain has TRBV7-6 and TRBJ2-3; D might be TRBD2 (6 bases). The germline gives CDR1 SGHVS, CDR2 FNYEAQ. Trimming took off 1 base at V and 3 bases at J, with 8 bases between the two ends. The CDR3 contains 14 residues. In DNA, the CDR3 is TGTGCCAGCAGCTTAGGCCTAGCGACAGATACGCAGTATTTT. Its protein product is CASSLGLATDTQYF. Combining the CDR3 with reference TRBV7-6 and TRBJ2-3 gives the whole variable domain GAGVSQSPRYKVTKRGQDVALRCDPISGHVSLYWYRQALGQGPEFLTYFNYEAQQDKSGLPNDRFSAERPEGSISTLTIQRTEQRDSAMYRCASSLGLATDTQYFGPGTRLTVL.

Details on this clone: The conserved closing phenylalanine or tryptophan is absent in this CDR3, likely reflecting a read error. The rearrangement joins TRBV5-4 to TRBJ1-5; D is uncertain. The CDR3 loop spans 16 amino acids. Germline CDR1 and CDR2: SGHNT and YYREEE (reference sequence). With 4 bases removed from V and 1 base from J, the gap between germline ends came to 15 bases. The CDR3 region is CASSAGPGESNQPQHL. The DNA of the CDR3 is TGTGCCAGCAGCGCGGGTCCCGGGGAGAGCAATCAGCCCCAGCATCTT.

The chain carries TRBV29-1 and TRBJ2-1, with 14 bases identical to TRBD2. CDR3 length: 17 amino acids. V dropped 4 bases and J dropped 0; count of bases not matched to a gene: 5. CDR1 and CDR2 from the germline V gene are SQVTM and ANQGSEA. This CDR3 reads CSVVGLAGDGSYNEQFF. CDR3 bases: TGCAGCGTTGTGGGACTAGCGGGAGATGGCTCCTACAATGAGCAGTTCTTC.

This chain connects TRBV10-3 to TRBJ1-2; a possible D gene is TRBD1 (6 bases). The CDR3 is made up of 13 amino acids. The germline CDR1 and CDR2 sequences are ENHRY and SYGVKD. Trimming took 8 bases from V and 6 from J, leaving 16 bases between them. The CDR3 nucleotides read TGTGCCATCGGGGTCATGGGGGCGGATGGCTACACCTTC. As protein: CAIGVMGADGYTF.

The V gene is TRBV11-2, the J gene TRBJ2-2; D gene unclear. Germline V gene sequence: CDR1 SGHAT, CDR2 FQNNGV. Trimming shortened V by 4 bases and J by 5 bases, and 8 bases separated the two germline ends. The CDR3 length is 13 residues. The CDR3 DNA reads TGTGCCAGCAGCTGGACGGATACCGGGGAGCTGTTTTTT. Encoded protein: CASSWTDTGELFF.

This chain joins TRBV5-1 and TRBJ2-1; the D is unclear. Deletions cut 4 bases from V and 8 bases from J, with 10 bases between. CDR1 SGHRS and CDR2 YFSETQ come from the germline V gene. The CDR3 is made up of 12 amino acids. The CDR3 nucleotides are TGCGCCAGCAGCCAGACCGTGGATGAGCAGTTCTTC. This codes for CASSQTVDEQFF. Filled out from reference TRBV5-1 and TRBJ2-1, the complete variable domain reads KAGVTQTPRYLIKTRGQQVTLSCSPISGHRSVSWYQQTPGQGLQFLFEYFSETQRNKGNFPGRFSGRQFSNSRSEMNVSTLELGDSALYLCASSQTVDEQFFGPGTRLTVL.

The chain uses TRBV25-1 and TRBJ2-5; 12 bases match TRBD1. The germline V gene encodes CDR1 MGHDK and CDR2 SYGVNS. The V and J ends lost 4 bases and 5 bases, in that order; junction bases with no gene match: 8. This CDR3 is 16 amino acids long. The CDR3 here is CASSAGDRGLGETQYF. DNA for the CDR3: TGTGCCAGCAGTGCGGGGGACAGGGGGCTCGGGGAGACCCAGTACTTC.

The CDR3 sequence: CASTAGGWDYGYTF. In DNA, the CDR3 is TGTGCCAGCACGGCGGGGGGCTGGGACTATGGCTACACCTTC. This chain joins TRBV9 and TRBJ1-2; TRBD1 might be the D (6 bases). The CDR3 is 14 amino acids. The ends were cut back, 6 bases at V and 3 bases at J, with 15 bases in the middle. Germline V gene lookup returns CDR1 SGDLS and CDR2 YYNGEE.

CDR3 in DNA: TGTGCCAGCTCCGGTAGCGCCAAGGGGAACACTGAAGCTTTCTTT. It yields the protein CASSGSAKGNTEAFF. This chain links TRBV18 with TRBJ1-1, with no clear D. Germline loops: CDR1 KGHSH, CDR2 LQKENI. CDR3 size: 15 residues. V lost 6 bases, J lost 1 base, and 15 bases lay in between. Looking up the rest from reference TRBV18 and TRBJ1-1 gives the full variable domain: NAGVMQNPRHLVRRRGQEARLRCSPMKGHSHVYWYRQLPEEGLKFMVYLQKENIIDESGMPKERFSAEFPKEGPSILRIQQVVRGDSAAYFCASSGSAKGNTEAFFGQGTRLTVV.

The V call is TRBV7-8, the J call TRBJ1-6; D is perhaps TRBD1 (6 bases). CDR1 and CDR2 (germline): SGHVS, FQNEAQ. Trimming stripped 1 base from V and 7 bases from J, with 17 bases between. The CDR3 has 17 residues. The CDR3 nucleotides are TGTGCCAGCAGCTTAGTTAGGGGGGGGCTAAAGAATTCACCCCTCCACTTT. Residues: CASSLVRGGLKNSPLHF.

The CDR3 DNA reads as TGCGCCAGCAGCCGGGACAGCGGACAGTCTGGGGCCAACGTCCTGACTTTC. This translates into CASSRDSGQSGANVLTF. The chain carries TRBV5-1 and TRBJ2-6; 7 positions match TRBD1. Trimming took 4 bases from V and 1 from J; bases not matched to a gene: 8. Germline assignment: CDR1 SGHRS and CDR2 YFSETQ. The CDR3 totals 17 residues.

With respect to this clone: This sample includes further DNA sequences coding for the same CDR3. V and J are TRBV7-3 and TRBJ2-7, with no clear D. This CDR3 region has 13 residues. Germline-derived CDR1 and CDR2 are SGHTA and FQGTGA. Deletions cut 1 base from V and 8 bases from J, with 12 bases between. The chain's CDR3 is CASSLKGISKQYF. CDR3 bases: TGTGCCAGCAGCTTAAAGGGCATCTCCAAGCAGTACTTC.

In this sample, this clone turned up once. The chain carries TRBV18 and TRBJ2-7; weak D call: TRBD2 (6 bases). The CDR3 covers 12 residues. From germline, CDR1 is KGHSH and CDR2 LQKENI. With 2 bases removed from V and 5 bases from J, the gap between germline ends came to 7 bases. CDR3 nucleotide sequence: TGTGCCAGCTCACCAGGGACTGACGAGCAGTACTTC. Its protein is CASSPGTDEQYF.

Details on this clone: Other DNA sequences in the sample encode the same CDR3. The chain uses TRBV2 and TRBJ2-7; no clear D gene. Germline V lookup: CDR1 SNHLY, CDR2 FYNNEI. Trimming took off 7 bases at V and 0 bases at J, with 13 bases between the two ends. The length of the CDR3 is 14 residues. CDR3 nucleotides: TGTGCCAGCAAAAGACAAGCCACCTCCTACGAGCAGTACTTC. Translating it yields CASKRQATSYEQYF. Using reference TRBV2 and TRBJ2-7 for the parts outside the CDR3, the full variable domain is EPEVTQTPSHQVTQMGQEVILRCVPISNHLYFYWYRQILGQKVEFLVSFYNNEISEKSEIFDDQFSVERPDGSNFTLKIRSTKLEDSAMYFCASKRQATSYEQYFGPGTRLTVT.

The CDR3 nucleotides read TGTGCCTTTTTAACCGGGACTAGCGGTTACAATGAGCAGTTCTTC. Amino acid sequence: CAFLTGTSGYNEQFF. V and J are TRBV30 and TRBJ2-1; 11 bases align to TRBD2. Per the germline V gene, CDR1 is GTSNPN and CDR2 is SVGIG (reference sequence). The V segment lost 7 bases and the J segment 4 bases; nucleotides outside the gene matches: 9. CDR3 size: 15 residues.

V is TRBV7-3 and J is TRBJ1-1, with D possibly being TRBD1 (5 bases). The CDR3 totals 15 residues. Germline V CDR1 and CDR2: SGHTA, FQGTGA. Trimming took off 1 base at V and 6 bases at J, with 15 bases between the two ends. CDR3 bases: TGTGCCAGCAGCTTAAGGGCAGGGCCGGGCGCTGAAGCTTTCTTT. Residues: CASSLRAGPGAEAFF.

For this clone: At the DNA level, this CDR3 is encoded by other sequences in the same sample as well. The J gene is TRBJ2-3, the V gene TRBV19; D gene uncertain. V was clipped by 1 base and J by 0 bases, with 2 bases between them. The V gene's germline CDR1 is LNHDA and CDR2 SQIVND (reference sequence). This CDR3 is 13 amino acids long. CDR3 region: CASSIGSTDTQYF. The CDR3 coding sequence is TGTGCCAGTAGTATAGGAAGCACAGATACGCAGTATTTT.

The V call is TRBV7-3, the J call TRBJ2-3; 9 nucleotides align to TRBD1. CDR1 is SGHTA and CDR2 is FQGTGA in the germline V gene. V dropped 1 base and J dropped 2; count of bases not matched to a gene: 4. CDR3 size: 16 residues. The DNA for the CDR3 is TGTGCCAGCAGCTTAATGGGGACAGGGATCACAGATACGCAGTATTTT. This sequence encodes CASSLMGTGITDTQYF.

The J gene is TRBJ1-5, the V gene TRBV11-2, with D maybe TRBD1 (5 bases). Germline lookup yields CDR1 SGHAT and CDR2 FQNNGV. Deletions cut 0 bases from V and 0 bases from J, with 9 bases between. This CDR3 contains 16 residues. The CDR3 spells CASSLDGGASNQPQHF. In DNA form, the CDR3 reads TGTGCCAGCAGCTTAGACGGGGGAGCTAGCAATCAGCCCCAGCATTTT.

The chain combines TRBV7-2 with TRBJ2-7; tentative D call: TRBD2 (6 bases). CDR1 SGHTA and CDR2 FQGNSA come from the germline V gene. Trimming pared 2 bases from V and 2 bases from J, leaving 19 bases between. There are 17 residues in the CDR3. The CDR3 reads CASSLFGLGSGAYEQYF. The DNA of the CDR3 is TGTGCCAGCAGCTTATTTGGTCTGGGTAGCGGAGCCTACGAGCAGTACTTC.